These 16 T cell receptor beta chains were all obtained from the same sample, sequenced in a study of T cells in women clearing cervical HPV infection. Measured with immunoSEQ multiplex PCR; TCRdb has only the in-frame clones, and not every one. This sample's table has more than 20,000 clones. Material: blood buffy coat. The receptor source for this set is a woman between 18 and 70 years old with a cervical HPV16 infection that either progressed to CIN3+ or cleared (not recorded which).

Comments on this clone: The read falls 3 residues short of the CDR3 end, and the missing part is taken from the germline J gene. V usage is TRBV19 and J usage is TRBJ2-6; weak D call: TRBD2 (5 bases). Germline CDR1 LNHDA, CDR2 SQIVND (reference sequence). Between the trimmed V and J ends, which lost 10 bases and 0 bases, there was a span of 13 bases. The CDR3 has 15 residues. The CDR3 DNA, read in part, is TGTGCCACTTATCCCCGGGGCTCTGGGGCCAACGTC. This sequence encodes CATYPRGSGANV. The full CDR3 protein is CATYPRGSGANVLTF.

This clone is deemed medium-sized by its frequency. This CDR3 reads CSVVKGRLAGDQYF. Partial CDR3 DNA: TGCAGCGTTGTCAAGGGGAGACTAGCGGGGGAT. The J gene is TRBJ2-4, the V gene TRBV29-1; 12 nucleotides agree with TRBD2. Read sequence stops 3 residues before the CDR3 end, and the germline J gene provides the missing end. This CDR3 spans 14 amino acids. The germline V gene encodes CDR1 SQVTM and CDR2 ANQGSEA.

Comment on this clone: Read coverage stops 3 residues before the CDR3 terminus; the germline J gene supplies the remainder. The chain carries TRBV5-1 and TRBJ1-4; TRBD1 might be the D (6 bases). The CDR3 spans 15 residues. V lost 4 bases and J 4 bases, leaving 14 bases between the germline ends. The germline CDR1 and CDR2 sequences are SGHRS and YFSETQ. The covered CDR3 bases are TGCGCCAGCAGCCTCCAGGGGCAGGATAATGAAAAA. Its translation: CASSLQGQDNEK. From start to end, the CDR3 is CASSLQGQDNEKLFF.

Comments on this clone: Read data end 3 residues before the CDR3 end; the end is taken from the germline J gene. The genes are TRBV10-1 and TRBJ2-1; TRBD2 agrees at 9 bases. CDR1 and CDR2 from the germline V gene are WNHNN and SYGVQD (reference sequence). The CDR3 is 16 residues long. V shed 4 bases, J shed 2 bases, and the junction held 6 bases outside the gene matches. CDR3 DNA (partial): TGCGCCAGCAGTGGGACTAGCGCTCAACCCTACAATGAG. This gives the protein CASSGTSAQPYNE. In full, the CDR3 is CASSGTSAQPYNEQFF.

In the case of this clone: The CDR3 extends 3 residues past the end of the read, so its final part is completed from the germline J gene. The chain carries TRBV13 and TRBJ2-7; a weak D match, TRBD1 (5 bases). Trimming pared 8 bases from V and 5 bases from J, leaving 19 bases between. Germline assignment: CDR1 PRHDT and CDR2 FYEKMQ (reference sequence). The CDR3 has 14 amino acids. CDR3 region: CASGKGARPNEQYF. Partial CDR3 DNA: TGTGCCAGCGGGAAAGGGGCGCGCCCAAACGAG.

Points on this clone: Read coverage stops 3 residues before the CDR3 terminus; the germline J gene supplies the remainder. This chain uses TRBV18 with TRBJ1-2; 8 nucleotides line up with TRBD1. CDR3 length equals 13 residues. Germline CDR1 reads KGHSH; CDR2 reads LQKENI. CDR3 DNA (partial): TGTGCCAGCTCGGACAGGGTGTACAATGAC. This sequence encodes CASSDRVYND. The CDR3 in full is CASSDRVYNDYTF.

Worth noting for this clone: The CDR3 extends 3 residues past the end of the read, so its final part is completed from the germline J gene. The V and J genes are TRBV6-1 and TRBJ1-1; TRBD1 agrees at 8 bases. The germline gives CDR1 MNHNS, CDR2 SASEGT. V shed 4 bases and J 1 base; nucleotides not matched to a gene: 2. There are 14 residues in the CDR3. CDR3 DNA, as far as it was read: TGTGCCAGCAGTGTGACAGGGGAGAACACTGAA. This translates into CASSVTGENTE. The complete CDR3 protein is CASSVTGENTEAFF.

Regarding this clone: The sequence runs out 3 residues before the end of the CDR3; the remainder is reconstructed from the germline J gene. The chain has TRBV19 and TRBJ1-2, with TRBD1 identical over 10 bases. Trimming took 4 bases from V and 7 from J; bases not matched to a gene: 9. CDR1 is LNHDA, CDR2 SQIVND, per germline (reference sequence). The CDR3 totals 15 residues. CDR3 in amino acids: CASSTPRDRGSGYTF. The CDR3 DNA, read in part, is TGTGCCAGTAGTACCCCCCGGGACAGGGGCTCTGGC.

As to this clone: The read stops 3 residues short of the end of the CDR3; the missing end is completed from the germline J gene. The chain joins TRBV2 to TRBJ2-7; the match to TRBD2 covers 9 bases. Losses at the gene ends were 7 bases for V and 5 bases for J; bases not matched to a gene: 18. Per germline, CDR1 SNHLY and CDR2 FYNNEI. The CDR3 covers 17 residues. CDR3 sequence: CASMGIGGRASVNEQYF. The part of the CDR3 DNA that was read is TGTGCCAGCATGGGAATTGGCGGGAGGGCCTCTGTGAACGAG.

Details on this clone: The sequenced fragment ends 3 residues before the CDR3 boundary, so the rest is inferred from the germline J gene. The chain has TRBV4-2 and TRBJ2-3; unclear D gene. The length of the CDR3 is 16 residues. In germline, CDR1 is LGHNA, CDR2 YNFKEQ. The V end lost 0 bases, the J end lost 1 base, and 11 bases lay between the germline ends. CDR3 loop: CASSQDAPSGTDTQYF. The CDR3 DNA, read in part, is TGTGCCAGCAGCCAAGATGCGCCCTCGGGCACAGATACG.

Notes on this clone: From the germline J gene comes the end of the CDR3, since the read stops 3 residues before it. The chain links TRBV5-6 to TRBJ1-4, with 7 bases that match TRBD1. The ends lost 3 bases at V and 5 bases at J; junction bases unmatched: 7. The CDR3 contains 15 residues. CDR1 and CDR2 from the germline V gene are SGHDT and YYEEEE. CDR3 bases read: TGTGCCAGCAGCTACCCGGGACAGCCGAATGAAAAA. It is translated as CASSYPGQPNEK. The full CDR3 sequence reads CASSYPGQPNEKLFF.

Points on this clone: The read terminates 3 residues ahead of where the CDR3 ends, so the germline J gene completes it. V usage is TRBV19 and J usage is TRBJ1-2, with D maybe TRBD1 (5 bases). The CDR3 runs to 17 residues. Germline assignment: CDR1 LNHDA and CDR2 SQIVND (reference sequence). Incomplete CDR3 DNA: TGTGCCAGTAGTCTAGCGGGCTGGACAAGCTCCTACAATGAC. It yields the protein CASSLAGWTSSYND. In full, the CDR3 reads CASSLAGWTSSYNDYTF.

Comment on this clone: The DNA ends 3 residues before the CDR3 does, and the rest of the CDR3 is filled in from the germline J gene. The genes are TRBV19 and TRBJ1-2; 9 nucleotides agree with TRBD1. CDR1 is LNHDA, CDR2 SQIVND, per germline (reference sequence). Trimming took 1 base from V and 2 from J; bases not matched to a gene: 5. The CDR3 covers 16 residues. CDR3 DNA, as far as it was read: TGTGCCAGTAGTATAGCAACAGGGGGCCGAAACTATGGC. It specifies CASSIATGGRNYG. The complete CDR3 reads CASSIATGGRNYGYTF.

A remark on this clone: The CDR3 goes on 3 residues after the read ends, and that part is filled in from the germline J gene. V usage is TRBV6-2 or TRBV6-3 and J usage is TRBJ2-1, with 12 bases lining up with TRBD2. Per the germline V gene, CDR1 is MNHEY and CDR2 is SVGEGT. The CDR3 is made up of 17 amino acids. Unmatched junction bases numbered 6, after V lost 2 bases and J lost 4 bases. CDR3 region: CASSYLGLAGTYNEQFF. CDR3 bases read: TGTGCCAGCAGTTACCTCGGACTAGCGGGGACTTACAATGAG.

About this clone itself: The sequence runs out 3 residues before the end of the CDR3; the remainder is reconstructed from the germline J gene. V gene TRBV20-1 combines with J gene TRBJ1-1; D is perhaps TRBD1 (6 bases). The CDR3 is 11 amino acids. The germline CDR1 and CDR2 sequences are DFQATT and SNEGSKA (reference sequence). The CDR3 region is CSAMRTVEAFF. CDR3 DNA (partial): TGCAGTGCTATGCGGACAGTCGAA.

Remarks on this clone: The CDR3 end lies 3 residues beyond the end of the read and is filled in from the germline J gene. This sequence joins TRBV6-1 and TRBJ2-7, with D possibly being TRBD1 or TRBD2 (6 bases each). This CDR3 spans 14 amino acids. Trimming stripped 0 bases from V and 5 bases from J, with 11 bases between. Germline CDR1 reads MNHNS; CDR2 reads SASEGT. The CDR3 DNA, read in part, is TGTGCCAGCAGTGAAGCGTGGAGGGGGAACGAG. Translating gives CASSEAWRGNE. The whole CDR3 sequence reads CASSEAWRGNEQYF.